This is a list of T cell receptor beta chains from one sample in a study of shared clonotypes between healthy human individuals. Sequencing used immunoSEQ multiplex PCR; TCRdb keeps in-frame clones, though not all of them. Found here are nearly 2 million clones, less than 95% of them singletons; the top ten hold roughly 1%. What was sequenced was naive CD8+ T cells sorted from blood. The receptor source for this set is a man between 18 and 35 years old in good health. The CDR3 runs from the conserved cysteine through the conserved F or W. The D gene is left open where the match is weak. Size is stated for part of the rows, as once, few or many counts, or as a class when the clone is expanded.

j_gene,d_gene,abundance,v_gene,CDR3aa,CDR3nt
TRBJ2-3,NA,NA,TRBV30,CAWNRAGADTQYF,TGTGCCTGGAATCGAGCCGGGGCAGATACGCAGTATTTT
TRBJ1-5,NA,NA,TRBV28,CASSDNQPQHF,TGTGCCAGCAGCGATAATCAGCCCCAGCATTTT
TRBJ1-2,NA,once,TRBV9,CASSVGGHDYGYTF,TGTGCCAGCAGCGTAGGGGGTCATGACTATGGCTACACCTTC
TRBJ1-5,TRBD1,NA,TRBV27,CASTSGQGGNQPQHF,TGTGCCAGCACCTCAGGACAGGGAGGCAATCAGCCCCAGCATTTT
TRBJ2-7,NA,NA,TRBV27,CASSFTGVTYEQYF,TGTGCCAGCAGTTTCACGGGAGTAACCTACGAGCAGTACTTC
TRBJ2-5,NA,NA,TRBV4-1,CASSLTGEGETQYF,TGCGCCAGCAGCCTTACGGGGGAAGGAGAGACCCAGTACTTC
TRBJ2-7,TRBD1,NA,TRBV10-1,CASSDRGQLTSYEQYF,TGCGCCAGCAGTGACAGGGGACAGCTGACCTCCTACGAGCAGTACTTC
TRBJ1-1,NA,few,TRBV5-4,CASSLAGSDTEAFF,TGTGCCAGCAGCTTGGCCGGGTCAGACACTGAAGCTTTCTTT
TRBJ1-5,NA,once,TRBV6-1,CASNQLEPQHF,TGTGCCAGCAATCAGTTGGAGCCCCAGCATTTT
TRBJ1-5,TRBD1,NA,TRBV12-5,CASGLVQGDQPQHF,TGTGCTAGTGGTTTGGTCCAGGGGGATCAGCCCCAGCATTTT
TRBJ1-4,NA,NA,TRBV10-3,CAISDPEVGGELFF,TGTGCCATCAGTGATCCCGAAGTCGGGGGCGAACTGTTTTTT
TRBJ1-1,TRBD1,once,TRBV7-9,CASSARTGIFTEAFF,TGTGCCAGCAGCGCCCGGACAGGGATCTTCACTGAAGCTTTCTTT
TRBJ2-5,TRBD1,NA,TRBV30,CAWSGDRVETQYF,TGTGCCTGGAGTGGTGACAGGGTGGAGACCCAGTACTTC
TRBJ2-5,TRBD2,NA,TRBV7-7,CASSSGLAGSGETQYF,TGTGCTAGCAGCTCGGGACTAGCGGGGTCGGGGGAGACCCAGTACTTC
TRBJ1-1,NA,once,TRBV6-5,CASSVDSGVNTEAFF,TGTGCCAGCAGTGTCGACAGCGGGGTGAACACTGAAGCTTTCTTT
TRBJ2-7,NA,once,TRBV10-1,CASSRDNSYEQYF,TGCGCCAGCAGCCGCGACAATTCCTACGAGCAGTACTTC
TRBJ1-1,NA,NA,TRBV7-9,CASSMPWGSDPEAFF,TGTGCCAGCAGCATGCCCTGGGGTTCAGACCCTGAAGCTTTCTTT
TRBJ2-1,TRBD2,NA,TRBV7-8,CASSLEGGPYNEQFF,TGTGCCAGCAGCTTAGAGGGAGGGCCCTACAATGAGCAGTTCTTC
TRBJ1-4,NA,NA,TRBV28,CASSFRSTNEKLFF,TGTGCCAGCAGTTTTCGTTCAACTAATGAAAAACTGTTTTTT
TRBJ2-3,TRBD1,NA,TRBV5-1,CASSAPGTGASDTQYF,TGCGCCAGCAGCGCGCCCGGGACAGGGGCATCAGATACGCAGTATTTT
TRBJ2-1,TRBD2,NA,TRBV30,CAWSVLGLDEFF,TGTGCCTGGAGTGTACTTGGACTAGACGAGTTCTTC
TRBJ2-7,NA,once,TRBV27,CASSPSLTPNFSYEQYF,TGTGCCAGCAGTCCCTCCCTGACACCCAATTTCTCCTACGAGCAGTACTTC
TRBJ2-1,NA,NA,TRBV28,CASSPPGQGEYNEQFF,TGTGCCAGCAGTCCGCCGGGGCAGGGAGAATACAATGAGCAGTTCTTC
TRBJ1-1,NA,NA,TRBV30,CAWTGGISMNTEAFF,TGTGCCTGGACCGGCGGGATATCCATGAACACTGAAGCTTTCTTT
TRBJ2-7,NA,NA,TRBV6-1,CASSELAHLPSYEQYF,TGTGCCAGCAGTGAATTAGCACACCTACCTTCCTACGAGCAGTACTTC
TRBJ1-1,TRBD1,NA,TRBV7-6,CASSPTTGVNTEAFF,TGTGCCAGCAGCCCGACGACAGGGGTGAACACTGAAGCTTTCTTT